One sample yielded the 17 T cell receptor beta chains listed below, sequenced in a study of blood T cell repertoires in COVID-19. TCRdb's copy holds only in-frame clones and misses some; the assay was immunoSEQ multiplex PCR. The sample lists fewer than 400,000 clones, 85% to 90% occurring once. The sequencing input was PBMCs or T cells enriched from blood (not recorded which). These receptor sequences come from a woman between 25 and 40 years old who had recovered from COVID-19.

CDR3 nucleotides: TGTGCCTGGAAGGTTGAGGGTAGTCATTCACCCCTCCACTTT. Amino acids: CAWKVEGSHSPLHF. This chain joins TRBV30 and TRBJ1-6, with D hard to call. The CDR3 extends over 14 amino acids. Germline V gene data show CDR1 as GTSNPN and CDR2 as SVGIG (reference sequence). Trimming removed 4 bases from V and 8 bases from J, with 15 bases in between.

This chain joins TRBV15 and TRBJ2-5; 8 nucleotides line up with TRBD2. The CDR3 has 15 amino acids. V dropped 4 bases and J dropped 5; count of bases not matched to a gene: 9. CDR1 and CDR2 from the germline V gene are LNHNV and YYDKDF (reference sequence). CDR3 loop: CATSTGRGAEETQYF. CDR3 bases: TGTGCCACCAGCACCGGGAGGGGGGCTGAGGAGACCCAGTACTTC. The variable domain in full, completed from reference TRBV15 and TRBJ2-5, reads DAMVIQNPRYQVTQFGKPVTLSCSQTLNHNVMYWYQQKSSQAPKLLFHYYDKDFNNEADTPDNFQSRRPNTSFCFLDIRSPGLGDTAMYLCATSTGRGAEETQYFGPGTRLLVL.

The chain uses TRBV5-1 and TRBJ1-4, with a tentative D call TRBD1 (5 bases). Trimming left V 4 bases short and J 2 bases short, with 9 bases between. CDR3 length: 14 residues. Germline V gene sequence: CDR1 SGHRS, CDR2 YFSETQ. The DNA for the CDR3 is TGCGCCAGCAGCCAAGGGGCTACTAATGAAAAACTGTTTTTT. As protein: CASSQGATNEKLFF. Drawing the rest from reference TRBV5-1 and TRBJ1-4, the complete variable domain is KAGVTQTPRYLIKTRGQQVTLSCSPISGHRSVSWYQQTPGQGLQFLFEYFSETQRNKGNFPGRFSGRQFSNSRSEMNVSTLELGDSALYLCASSQGATNEKLFFGSGTQLSVL.

V is TRBV29-1 and J is TRBJ1-2; TRBD1 agrees at 12 bases. The CDR3 loop spans 14 amino acids. V lost 6 bases and J lost 4; bases outside the gene matches: 6. Germline-derived CDR1 and CDR2 are SQVTM and ANQGSEA. DNA of the CDR3: TGCAGCGTCGGGGACAGGGGGCGCGGCTATGGCTACACCTTC. It specifies CSVGDRGRGYGYTF.

The chain uses TRBV27 and TRBJ1-2; a possible D gene is TRBD1 (5 bases). V was cut by 0 bases and J by 4 bases, with 15 bases left in between. Germline V gives CDR1 MNHEY, CDR2 SMNVEV (reference sequence). The CDR3 covers 16 residues. The chain's CDR3 is CASSLSGQGLFYGYTF. The CDR3 coding sequence is TGTGCCAGCAGTTTATCGGGTCAGGGATTATTCTATGGCTACACCTTC.

The chain is built from TRBV2 and TRBJ2-2; D gene uncertain. Germline CDR1 is SNHLY and CDR2 is FYNNEI. CDR3 size: 12 residues. The V end lost 6 bases, the J end lost 3 bases, and 5 bases lay between the germline ends. The CDR3 DNA reads TGTGCCAGCAGCGACTACACCGGGGAGCTGTTTTTT. Translated, it gives CASSDYTGELFF.

This chain links TRBV7-3 with TRBJ1-2; 8 positions match TRBD1. The germline gives CDR1 SGHTA, CDR2 FQGTGA. V shed 5 bases and J 6 bases; nucleotides not matched to a gene: 11. The CDR3 spans 15 residues. The CDR3 region has the DNA TGTGCCAGCAGCCCCACGGGACAGGCTGTGAATGGCTACACCTTC. Residues: CASSPTGQAVNGYTF.

This chain connects TRBV7-2 to TRBJ1-5; D gene uncertain. The ends were cut back, 10 bases at V and 2 bases at J, with 12 bases in the middle. The germline V gene has CDR1 SGHTA and CDR2 FQGNSA. The CDR3 sequence is 13 residues long. CDR3 DNA: TGTGCCACGGGGATGGAGGGCAATCAGCCCCAGCATTTT. Translated: CATGMEGNQPQHF.

This rearrangement joins TRBV19 to TRBJ2-3, with 8 bases that match TRBD1. V was pared by 5 bases and J by 2 bases, with 6 bases of the junction left unmatched. The CDR3 runs to 15 residues. Germline V gives CDR1 LNHDA, CDR2 SQIVND (reference sequence). The chain's CDR3 is CASSQPRGLTDTQYF. The CDR3 nucleotides are TGTGCCAGTAGTCAACCCAGGGGGCTCACAGATACGCAGTATTTT.

This chain joins TRBV4-1 and TRBJ1-1; TRBD1 aligns across 7 bases. Germline V lookup: CDR1 MGHRA, CDR2 YSYEKL. The CDR3 is 14 amino acids. V shed 2 bases and J 5 bases; nucleotides not matched to a gene: 5. This CDR3 is CASSQYRGKTEAFF. The CDR3 coding sequence is TGCGCCAGCAGCCAATACAGGGGTAAAACTGAAGCTTTCTTT.

The chain employs TRBV11-2 and TRBJ1-6, with unresolved D. V shed 8 bases and J shed 0 bases, with 14 bases lying between them. Germline CDR1 is SGHAT and CDR2 is FQNNGV. The CDR3 sequence is 16 residues long. CDR3 sequence (DNA): TGTGCCAGCCTTCCAGGCCTGAGCTCCTATAATTCACCCCTCCACTTT. It codes for CASLPGLSSYNSPLHF.

The chain combines TRBV10-3 with TRBJ2-1; D perhaps matches TRBD2 (5 bases). The ends were cut back, 6 bases at V and 9 bases at J, with 18 bases in the middle. Germline CDR1 is ENHRY and CDR2 is SYGVKD. This CDR3 region has 14 residues. The CDR3 sequence: CAISALGWAGEQFF. Here the CDR3 DNA reads TGTGCCATCAGCGCCCTGGGCTGGGCGGGTGAGCAGTTCTTC.

V is TRBV9 and J is TRBJ1-2; 7 bases are a match to TRBD1. Looked up from germline, CDR1 is SGDLS and CDR2 is YYNGEE. J gave up 8 bases and V 4 bases, and 20 bases lay outside the gene matches. The CDR3 length is 17 residues. CDR3 DNA sequence: TGTGCCAGCAGCCCAACGGCCGGGGGACAGCAGCTTTGGGGCTACACCTTC. Translated: CASSPTAGGQQLWGYTF.

This clone has more than one count but fewer than ten. The chain couples TRBV15 to TRBJ2-1; tentative D call: TRBD1 (5 bases). Germline assignment: CDR1 LNHNV and CDR2 YYDKDF (reference sequence). The CDR3 sequence is 20 residues long. Between the trimmed V and J ends, which lost 3 bases and 0 bases, there was a span of 24 bases. The CDR3 loop is CATSRGLFSRGLSSYNEQFF. The DNA for the CDR3 is TGTGCCACCAGCAGGGGGCTTTTCTCGAGAGGCCTTAGCTCCTACAATGAGCAGTTCTTC.

The chain has TRBV7-8 and TRBJ2-5, with 7 bases matching TRBD2. The CDR3 sequence is 15 residues long. The germline gives CDR1 SGHVS, CDR2 FQNEAQ. The J segment lost 0 bases and the V segment lost 0 bases, leaving 1 base of the junction unmatched. CDR3 amino acids: CASSLAGGDQETQYF. Written as DNA, the CDR3 is TGTGCCAGCAGCTTAGCGGGGGGGGACCAAGAGACCCAGTACTTC.

The chain employs TRBV3-1 (or the pseudogene TRBV3-2) and TRBJ2-7; a possible D gene is TRBD1 (5 bases). V shed 1 base and J shed 12 bases, with 13 bases lying between them. Germline V lookup: CDR1 LGHDT, CDR2 YNNKEL (reference sequence). This CDR3 region has 12 residues. The CDR3 DNA sequence: TGTGCCAGCAGCCAAGGGGGCCAGATCGCGTACTTC. It specifies CASSQGGQIAYF.

The V and J genes are TRBV11-2 and TRBJ2-4; 7 bases line up with TRBD1. The V gene end was trimmed by 1 base and the J gene end by 3 bases; junction bases not matched to a gene: 0. This CDR3 comprises 14 residues. Germline values: CDR1 SGHAT, CDR2 FQNNGV. CDR3 nucleotides: TGTGCCAGCAGCTTAGCAGGGGGCAAAAACATTCAGTACTTC. Its protein product is CASSLAGGKNIQYF.